These 18 T cell receptor beta chains came from one sample sequenced in a study of CD8 T cells in ankylosing spondylitis. From the 5' RACE reads, TCRdb called clonotypes with MiXCR, one entry per CDR3 protein. The data contain some 16,000 distinct CDR3 sequences, approximately 8% of them singletons. Sequences were obtained from blood. The receptors come from a male donor with ankylosing spondylitis or in good health (not recorded which).

This rearrangement joins TRBV12-3 or TRBV12-4 to TRBJ1-2, with D uncertain. The CDR3 has 14 amino acids. V lost 4 bases and J 4 bases, leaving 13 bases between the germline ends. The CDR3 sequence is CASSSAFGVYGYTF. DNA of the CDR3: TGTGCCAGCAGTTCCGCCTTCGGAGTCTATGGCTACACCTTC.

This clonotype was observed a handful of times. This chain joins TRBV7-2 and TRBJ2-7; D is ambiguous. V was cut by 5 bases and J by 4 bases, with 12 bases left in between. CDR3 length: 13 amino acids. CDR1 and CDR2 from the germline V gene are SGHTA and FQGNSA. CDR3 protein: CASSPRLAYEQYF. The CDR3 nucleotides read TGTGCCAGCAGCCCCCGTCTTGCATACGAGCAGTACTTC.

The chain joins TRBV6-2 or TRBV6-3 to TRBJ2-7; D might be TRBD1 or TRBD2, each matching 5 bases. V was shortened by 4 bases and J by 3 bases, with 16 bases between the two germline ends. There are 15 residues in the CDR3. Germline lookup yields CDR1 MNHEY and CDR2 SVGEGT. The chain's CDR3 is CASSFGAAGIYEQYF. DNA for the CDR3: TGTGCCAGCAGTTTCGGGGCGGCAGGGATCTACGAGCAGTACTTC.

This clonotype was seen many times. J is TRBJ1-3 and V is TRBV20-1; a possible D gene is TRBD1 (6 bases). V dropped 2 bases and J dropped 0 bases, with 17 bases sitting between them. The CDR3 sequence is 17 residues long. Germline assignment: CDR1 DFQATT and CDR2 SNEGSKA (reference sequence). The CDR3 bases are TGCAGTGCTAGACCGACCGGACAGATCCTCTCTGGAAACACCATATATTTT. Its protein product is CSARPTGQILSGNTIYF.

In this sample, this clonotype turned up a few times. The chain employs TRBV10-3 and TRBJ2-1; D not certain. The V end was cut by 1 base, the J end by 6 bases, with 7 bases between. Germline CDR1 and CDR2: ENHRY and SYGVKD. This CDR3 comprises 13 residues. CDR3: CAISEFPVNEQFF. CDR3 coding DNA: TGTGCCATCAGTGAGTTTCCGGTCAATGAGCAGTTCTTC.

Ten or more counts support this clonotype. V is TRBV5-1 and J is TRBJ2-2; a possible D gene is TRBD2 (6 bases). Germline V lookup: CDR1 SGHRS, CDR2 YFSETQ. The CDR3 has 16 residues. V lost 5 bases and J 0 bases, leaving 14 bases between the germline ends. The CDR3, as DNA: TGCGCCAGCAGGCTGTCAGGAGGGGCGAACACCGGGGAGCTGTTTTTT. The encoded protein is CASRLSGGANTGELFF.

This clonotype has more than one count but fewer than ten. CDR3 sequence reads: CSARETSGRFHEQFF. The CDR3 coding sequence is TGCAGTGCTAGAGAAACTAGCGGGAGATTCCATGAGCAGTTCTTC. The V and J genes are TRBV20-1 and TRBJ2-1; the match to TRBD2 covers 11 bases. The CDR3 extends over 15 amino acids. Germline-derived CDR1 and CDR2 are DFQATT and SNEGSKA (reference sequence). V trimming: 0 bases; J trimming: 8 bases; junction bases outside the gene matches: 6.

In this sample, this clonotype turned up many times. J is TRBJ2-7 and V is TRBV27, with TRBD2 matching over 9 bases. CDR1 is MNHEY and CDR2 is SMNVEV in the germline V gene (reference sequence). This CDR3 region has 13 residues. Trimming took 5 bases from V and 1 from J; bases not matched to a gene: 0. The CDR3 sequence: CASSAGGSYEQYF. The CDR3 DNA reads TGTGCCAGCAGTGCGGGAGGGTCCTACGAGCAGTACTTC.

This clonotype came up many times. V gene TRBV20-1 combines with J gene TRBJ2-1; D gene uncertain. This CDR3 is 13 amino acids long. Germline V gives CDR1 DFQATT, CDR2 SNEGSKA (reference sequence). Trimming removed 1 base at V and 4 bases at J, with 8 bases between. The CDR3 DNA is TGCAGTGCTAGAGTCATGCTATACAATGAGCAGTTCTTC. Translating gives CSARVMLYNEQFF.

This chain connects TRBV13 to TRBJ2-1; TRBD1 agrees at 7 bases. The V and J ends lost 0 bases and 2 bases, in that order; junction bases with no gene match: 4. The CDR3 spans 16 residues. Germline V gene lookup returns CDR1 PRHDT and CDR2 FYEKMQ (reference sequence). CDR3 DNA sequence: TGTGCCAGCAGCTTAGGCAACAGGGGCCCCTACAATGAGCAGTTCTTC. Its translation: CASSLGNRGPYNEQFF.

This clonotype has a count of ten or more. The V call is TRBV20-1, the J call TRBJ1-1, with TRBD1 matching 7 bases. J lost 2 bases, V lost 7 bases, and 1 base had no gene match. CDR1 is DFQATT and CDR2 is SNEGSKA in the germline V gene (reference sequence). The CDR3 has 11 amino acids. DNA for the CDR3: TGCAGTGGACAGGGAAACACTGAAGCTTTCTTT. Amino acid sequence: CSGQGNTEAFF.

V and J are TRBV6-5 and TRBJ1-1, with a weak D call TRBD1 (5 bases). Per the germline V gene, CDR1 is MNHEY and CDR2 is SVGAGI. There are 15 residues in the CDR3. V was shortened by 6 bases and J by 4 bases, with 18 bases between the two germline ends. The CDR3 spells CASSLLIGGTTEAFF. The CDR3 region has the DNA TGTGCCAGCAGCCTCCTAATTGGGGGGACCACTGAAGCTTTCTTT.

The rearrangement uses TRBV7-2 and TRBJ2-2, with D possibly TRBD2 on 6 matching bases. Per the germline V gene, CDR1 is SGHTA and CDR2 is FQGNSA. The V end was cut by 7 bases, the J end by 4 bases, with 10 bases between. CDR3 length: 13 residues. The CDR3 is CASTGGSTGELFF. Written as DNA, the CDR3 is TGTGCCAGCACCGGGGGTAGCACCGGGGAGCTGTTTTTT.

The rearrangement joins TRBV20-1 to TRBJ2-2, with 11 bases identical to TRBD2. CDR3 length: 16 amino acids. Germline CDR1 DFQATT, CDR2 SNEGSKA (reference sequence). V lost 3 bases, J lost 1 base, and 4 bases stayed unmatched. The CDR3 nucleotides read TGCAGTGCTAGCACTAGCGGGAGAAAGAACACCGGGGAGCTGTTTTTT. Translation gives CSASTSGRKNTGELFF.

This clonotype has a count of ten or more. This chain connects TRBV5-1 to TRBJ2-5; D not certain. The germline V and J ends were trimmed by 2 bases and 1 base, with 6 bases remaining between them. The CDR3 extends over 13 amino acids. CDR1 and CDR2 (germline): SGHRS, YFSETQ. The CDR3 sequence: CASSLGSQETQYF. The DNA of the CDR3 is TGCGCCAGCAGCTTAGGGTCCCAAGAGACCCAGTACTTC.

Ten or more counts support this clonotype. The CDR3 DNA sequence: TGCAGTGCCCCAACTAGGCTTACGCAGTATTTT. It is translated as CSAPTRLTQYF. This chain joins TRBV20-1 and TRBJ2-3; TRBD2 might be the D (5 bases). Germline V CDR1 and CDR2: DFQATT, SNEGSKA (reference sequence). The CDR3 length is 11 residues. Trimming took off 6 bases at V and 8 bases at J, with 12 bases between the two ends.

The chain carries TRBV7-6 and TRBJ2-1; TRBD2 might be the D (6 bases). The V end lost 1 base, the J end lost 7 bases, and 17 bases lay between the germline ends. This CDR3 has 16 residues. Germline V gene lookup returns CDR1 SGHVS and CDR2 FNYEAQ. CDR3 residues: CASSLVWRGSDNEQFF. Here the CDR3 DNA reads TGTGCCAGCAGCTTAGTTTGGCGGGGATCGGATAATGAGCAGTTCTTC.

V usage is TRBV5-6 and J usage is TRBJ1-1; a weak D match, TRBD1 (6 bases). Trimming pared 3 bases from V and 0 bases from J, leaving 15 bases between. The CDR3 spans 16 residues. Per germline, CDR1 SGHDT and CDR2 YYEEEE. CDR3 residues: CASSSLQGPMNTEAFF. In DNA, the CDR3 is TGTGCCAGCAGCTCTCTACAGGGACCGATGAACACTGAAGCTTTCTTT.